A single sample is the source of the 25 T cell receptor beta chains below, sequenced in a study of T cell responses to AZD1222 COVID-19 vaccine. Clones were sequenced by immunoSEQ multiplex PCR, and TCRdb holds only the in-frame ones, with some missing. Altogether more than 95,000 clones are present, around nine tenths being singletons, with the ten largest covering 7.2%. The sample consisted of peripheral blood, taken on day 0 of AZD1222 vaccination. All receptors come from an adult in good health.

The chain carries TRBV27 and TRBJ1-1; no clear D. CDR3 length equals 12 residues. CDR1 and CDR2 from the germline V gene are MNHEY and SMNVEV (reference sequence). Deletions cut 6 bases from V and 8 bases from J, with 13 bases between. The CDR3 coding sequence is TGTGCCAGCAGGCGGGCCGCGGGGGAAGCTTTCTTT. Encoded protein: CASRRAAGEAFF.

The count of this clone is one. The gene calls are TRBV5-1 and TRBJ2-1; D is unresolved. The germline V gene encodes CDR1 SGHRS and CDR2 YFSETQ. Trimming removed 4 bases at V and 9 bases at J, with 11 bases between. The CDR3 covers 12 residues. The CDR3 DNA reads TGCGCCAGCAGCCCCGCATTTAGTGAGCAGTTCTTC. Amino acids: CASSPAFSEQFF.

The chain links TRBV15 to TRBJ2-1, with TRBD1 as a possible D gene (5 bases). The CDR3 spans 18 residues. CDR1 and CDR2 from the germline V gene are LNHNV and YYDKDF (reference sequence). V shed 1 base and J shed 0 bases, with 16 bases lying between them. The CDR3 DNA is TGTGCCACCAGCAGAGGGGGCTCAAGCTTAAGCTCCTACAATGAGCAGTTCTTC. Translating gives CATSRGGSSLSSYNEQFF.

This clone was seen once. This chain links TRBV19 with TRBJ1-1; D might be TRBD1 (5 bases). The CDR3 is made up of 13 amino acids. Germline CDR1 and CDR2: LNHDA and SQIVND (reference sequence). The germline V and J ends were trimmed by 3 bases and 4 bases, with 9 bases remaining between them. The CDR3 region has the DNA TGTGCCAGTAGTATGCAGGGACCCACTGAAGCTTTCTTT. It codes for CASSMQGPTEAFF.

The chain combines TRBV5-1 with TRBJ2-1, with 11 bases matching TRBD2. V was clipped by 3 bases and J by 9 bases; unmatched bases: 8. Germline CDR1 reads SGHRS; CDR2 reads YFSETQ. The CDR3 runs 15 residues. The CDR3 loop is CASSSLGLAGGEQFF. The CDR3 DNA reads TGCGCCAGCAGCTCCCTGGGGCTAGCGGGAGGTGAGCAGTTCTTC. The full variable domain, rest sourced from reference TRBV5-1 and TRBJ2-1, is KAGVTQTPRYLIKTRGQQVTLSCSPISGHRSVSWYQQTPGQGLQFLFEYFSETQRNKGNFPGRFSGRQFSNSRSEMNVSTLELGDSALYLCASSSLGLAGGEQFFGPGTRLTVL.

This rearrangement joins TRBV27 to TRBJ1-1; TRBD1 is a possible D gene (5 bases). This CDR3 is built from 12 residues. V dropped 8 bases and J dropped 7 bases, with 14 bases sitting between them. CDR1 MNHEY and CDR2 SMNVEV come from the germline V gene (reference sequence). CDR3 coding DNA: TGTGCCAGCGGCCCGGGGGAAGGTGAAGCTTTCTTT. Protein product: CASGPGEGEAFF.

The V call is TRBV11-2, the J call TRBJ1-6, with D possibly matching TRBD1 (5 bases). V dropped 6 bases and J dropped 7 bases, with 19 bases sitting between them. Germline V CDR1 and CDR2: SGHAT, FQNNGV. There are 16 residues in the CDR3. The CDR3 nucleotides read TGTGCCAGCAGGGCTCTTAGGCAGGGCCACAATTCACCCCTCCACTTT. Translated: CASRALRQGHNSPLHF.

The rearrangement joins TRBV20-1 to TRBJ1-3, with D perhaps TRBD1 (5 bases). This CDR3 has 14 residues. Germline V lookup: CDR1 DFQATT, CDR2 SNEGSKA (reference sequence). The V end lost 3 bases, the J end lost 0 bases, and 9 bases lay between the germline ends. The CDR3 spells CSASQTASGNTIYF. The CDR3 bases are TGCAGTGCTAGTCAGACAGCCTCTGGAAACACCATATATTTT.

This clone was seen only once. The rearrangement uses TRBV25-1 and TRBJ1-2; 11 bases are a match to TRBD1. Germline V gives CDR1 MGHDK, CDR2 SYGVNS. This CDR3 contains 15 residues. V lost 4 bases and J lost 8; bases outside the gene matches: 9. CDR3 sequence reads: CASSAGTGGGGGYTF. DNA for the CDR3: TGTGCCAGCAGTGCAGGGACAGGGGGAGGTGGCGGCTACACCTTC.

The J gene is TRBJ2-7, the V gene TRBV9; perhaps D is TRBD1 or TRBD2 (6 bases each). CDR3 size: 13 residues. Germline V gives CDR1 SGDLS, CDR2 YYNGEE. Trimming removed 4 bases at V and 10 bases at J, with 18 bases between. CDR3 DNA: TGTGCCAGCAGCCTAAGACTAGAGGGGGAACAGTACTTC. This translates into CASSLRLEGEQYF.

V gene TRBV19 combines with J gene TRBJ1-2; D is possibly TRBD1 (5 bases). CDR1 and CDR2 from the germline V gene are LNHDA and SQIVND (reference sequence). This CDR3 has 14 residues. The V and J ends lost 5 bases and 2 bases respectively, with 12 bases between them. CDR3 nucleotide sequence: TGTGCCAGTAGTCTAAAAGGACAAAACTATGGCTACACCTTC. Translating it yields CASSLKGQNYGYTF.

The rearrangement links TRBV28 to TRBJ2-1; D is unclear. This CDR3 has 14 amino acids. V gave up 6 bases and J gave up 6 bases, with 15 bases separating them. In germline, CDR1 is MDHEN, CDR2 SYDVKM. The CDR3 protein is CASSSRKATNEQFF. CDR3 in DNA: TGTGCCAGCAGCTCCCGTAAGGCAACCAATGAGCAGTTCTTC. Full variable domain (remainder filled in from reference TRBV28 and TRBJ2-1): DVKVTQSSRYLVKRTGEKVFLECVQDMDHENMFWYRQDPGLGLRLIYFSYDVKMKEKGDIPEGYSVSREKKERFSLILESASTNQTSMYLCASSSRKATNEQFFGPGTRLTVL.

In DNA, the CDR3 is TGCAGCGTTGAATACGGGAGCCCCTACAATGAGCAGTTCTTC. It is translated as CSVEYGSPYNEQFF. The gene calls are TRBV29-1 and TRBJ2-1; the D gene is possibly TRBD2 (6 bases). With 2 bases removed from V and 2 bases from J, the gap between germline ends came to 10 bases. The CDR3 is made up of 14 amino acids. Germline V gives CDR1 SQVTM, CDR2 ANQGSEA.

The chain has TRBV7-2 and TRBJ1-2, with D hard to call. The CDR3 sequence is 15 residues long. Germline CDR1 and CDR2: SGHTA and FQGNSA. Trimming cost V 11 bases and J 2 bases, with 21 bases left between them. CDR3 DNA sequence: TGTGCCGTGGAGATCCTATCCGTCAAAAACTATGGCTACACCTTC. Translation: CAVEILSVKNYGYTF. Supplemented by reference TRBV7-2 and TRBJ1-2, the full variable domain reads GAGVSQSPSNKVTEKGKDVELRCDPISGHTALYWYRQSLGQGLEFLIYFQGNSAPDKSGLPSDRFSAERTGGSVSTLTIQRTQQEDSAVYLCAVEILSVKNYGYTFGSGTRLTVV.

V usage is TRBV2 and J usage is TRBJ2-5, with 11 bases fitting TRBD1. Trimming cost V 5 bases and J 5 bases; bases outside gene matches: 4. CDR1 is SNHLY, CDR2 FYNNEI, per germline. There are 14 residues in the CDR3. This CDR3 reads CASSRDRGSETQYF. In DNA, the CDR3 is TGTGCCAGCAGTAGGGACAGGGGGAGTGAGACCCAGTACTTC.

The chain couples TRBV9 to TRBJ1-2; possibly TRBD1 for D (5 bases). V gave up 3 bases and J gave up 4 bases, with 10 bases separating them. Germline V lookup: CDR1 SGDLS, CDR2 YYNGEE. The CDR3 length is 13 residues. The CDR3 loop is CASSATDTYGYTF. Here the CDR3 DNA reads TGTGCCAGCAGCGCGACAGATACCTATGGCTACACCTTC.

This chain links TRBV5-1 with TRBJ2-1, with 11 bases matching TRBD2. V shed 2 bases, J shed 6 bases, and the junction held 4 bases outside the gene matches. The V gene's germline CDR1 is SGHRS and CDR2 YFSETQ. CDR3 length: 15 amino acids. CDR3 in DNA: TGCGCCAGCAGCTTCGGGACTAGCGGAACCAATGAGCAGTTCTTC. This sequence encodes CASSFGTSGTNEQFF.

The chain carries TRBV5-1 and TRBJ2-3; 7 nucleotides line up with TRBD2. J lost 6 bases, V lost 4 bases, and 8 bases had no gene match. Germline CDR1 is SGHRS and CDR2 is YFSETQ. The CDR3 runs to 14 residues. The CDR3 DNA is TGCGCCAGCAGCCAAGCGGGGTCCGGGGATACGCAGTATTTT. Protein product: CASSQAGSGDTQYF.

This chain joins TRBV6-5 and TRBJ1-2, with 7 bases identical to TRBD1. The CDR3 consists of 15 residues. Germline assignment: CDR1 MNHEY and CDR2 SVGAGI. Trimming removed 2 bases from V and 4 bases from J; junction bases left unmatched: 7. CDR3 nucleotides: TGTGCCAGCAGTTACGAGGGGGCGCTTGGCTATGGCTACACCTTC. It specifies CASSYEGALGYGYTF.

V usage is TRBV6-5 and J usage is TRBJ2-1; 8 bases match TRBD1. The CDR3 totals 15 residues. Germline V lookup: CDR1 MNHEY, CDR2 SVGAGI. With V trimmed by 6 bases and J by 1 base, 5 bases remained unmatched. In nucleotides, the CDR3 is TGTGCCAGCAGGGACAGGGTAGGGTCCTACAATGAGCAGTTCTTC. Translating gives CASRDRVGSYNEQFF.

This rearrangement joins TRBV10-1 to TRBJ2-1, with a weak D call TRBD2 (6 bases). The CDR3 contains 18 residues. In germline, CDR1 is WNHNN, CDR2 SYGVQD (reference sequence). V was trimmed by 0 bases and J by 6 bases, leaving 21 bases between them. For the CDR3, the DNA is TGCGCCAGCAGTGAGTCGTATATGGGGGTCGGGAGCGGCAATGAGCAGTTCTTC. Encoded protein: CASSESYMGVGSGNEQFF.

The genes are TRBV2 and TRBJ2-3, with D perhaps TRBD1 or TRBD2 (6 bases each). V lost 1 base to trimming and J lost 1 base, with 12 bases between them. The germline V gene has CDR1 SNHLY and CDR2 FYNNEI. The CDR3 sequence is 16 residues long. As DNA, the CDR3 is TGTGCCAGCAGTGAAGGGGGGGCTTACCGCACAGATACGCAGTATTTT. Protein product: CASSEGGAYRTDTQYF.

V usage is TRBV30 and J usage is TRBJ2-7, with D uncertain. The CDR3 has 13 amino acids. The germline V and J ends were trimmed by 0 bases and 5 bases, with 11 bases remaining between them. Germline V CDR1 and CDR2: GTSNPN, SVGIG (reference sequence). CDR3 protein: CAWSVRLGHEQYF. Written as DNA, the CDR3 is TGTGCCTGGAGTGTACGCCTCGGGCACGAGCAGTACTTC.

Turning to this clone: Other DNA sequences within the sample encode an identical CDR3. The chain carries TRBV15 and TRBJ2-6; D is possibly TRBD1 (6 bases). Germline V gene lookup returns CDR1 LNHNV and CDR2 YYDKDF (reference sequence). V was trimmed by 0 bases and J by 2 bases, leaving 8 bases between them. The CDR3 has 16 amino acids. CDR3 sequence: CATSRDSGAGANVLTF. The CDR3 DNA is TGTGCCACCAGCAGAGATTCAGGGGCTGGGGCCAACGTCCTGACTTTC.

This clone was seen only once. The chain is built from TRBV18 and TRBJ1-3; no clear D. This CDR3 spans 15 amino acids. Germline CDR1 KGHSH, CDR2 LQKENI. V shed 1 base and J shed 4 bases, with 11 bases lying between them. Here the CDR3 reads CASSPQSPGGNTIYF. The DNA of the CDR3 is TGTGCCAGCTCACCACAGTCGCCCGGGGGAAACACCATATATTTT.